This T cell receptor (beta chain) was recovered during a study of Ad26.COV2.S vaccination and SARS-CoV-2 variants (dated by TCRdb to 2020 to 2023). For the study in its entirety: Donors in the vaccine arm were drawn from COV1001, a multicentre, randomized, double-blind, placebo-controlled phase I-IIa trial testing Ad26.COV2.S in healthy adults. Trial participants were randomized into five groups of five, in which low-dose or high-dose Ad26.COV2.S was given once or twice, or placebo was given on both occasions. Ad26.COV2.S was administered intramuscularly at a dose of 5x10^10 or 1x10^11 viral particles, either as one shot or as two shots given 56 days apart. The specificity and breadth of SARS-CoV-2-reactive T cell receptors after Ad26.COV2.S vaccination were assessed by TCRbeta repertoire sequencing. A total of some 30 samples were included in the TCR-sequenced set, comprising roughly 19 Ad26.COV2.S vaccine recipients, 5 placebo recipients and 8 SARS-CoV-2 convalescent individuals. Investigators did not know the trial group allocation while performing experiments and assessing outcomes. What the research found in general, with its limitations: Higher spike-specific TCR breadth was observed in Ad26.COV2.S recipients than in placebo recipients (P = 0.0014). The study was not powered for comparison of responses between vaccine doses or regimens. Substantial breadth of spike-specific CD8+ and CD4+ T cell responses was reported after vaccination. Vaccine and placebo recipients had comparable non-spike TCR breadth, which fits with the vaccine containing only spike. It was noted by the authors that total T cell responses may have been underestimated by the TCR breadth and depth analyses.

The immunoSEQ Assay was used to sequence TCRbeta CDR3 regions. After extraction, genomic DNA underwent amplification by bias-controlled multiplex PCR, followed by high-throughput sequencing. The source study handled its data this way. To quantify the absolute abundance of each unique TCRbeta CDR3 region, sequences were collapsed and filtered. T cell fraction was estimated by normalization of TCRbeta template counts to usable DNA, with usable DNA being measured through amplification of reference genes present in all nucleated cells. Repertoire TCRs were annotated as SARS-CoV-2-specific by exact matching of V gene, CDR3 amino acid sequence and J gene to a known reactive TCR set. The reference SARS-CoV-2 TCR set was obtained from MIRA and was filtered for enrichment in COVID-19-positive ImmuneCODE repertoires, whereby public or cross-reactive TCRs were removed. Using the MIRA antigens, annotated TCRs were further analysed by specific ORF or by position within an ORF. Depth was the summed frequency of annotated unique rearrangements, while breadth was defined as annotated unique rearrangements over total unique productive rearrangements. Two-sided Wilcoxon rank-sum tests were used to compare TCR breadth between groups. This is the immuneACCESS table as TCRdb keeps it, with only in-frame sequences that have V and J called. A part of the clones is gone; compared with another copy, unresolved V genes explain less than half, and the rest is unexplained. The DNA was the basis for D and trimming; V, J and clone size are from that table. The sample records 300,000 to 400,000 clones, around 87% of which are singletons. The biggest ten clones account for around 3.5% of the sample.

As to this clone: The antigen it binds to is not known. One base away there is no much larger clone; base qualities are not given.

Taken with the paper, the label for treatment or condition translates to: around 19 received Ad26.COV2.S at low or high dose, single or two shots; about 5 received placebo; per-sample allocation not given. For vaccine and placebo recipients, the sequenced repertoires came from samples collected on day 63 after the first injection. Between 29 July and 7 August 2020, Cohort 1b enrolled around 25 adults aged 18-55 years at one site in Boston, USA. Ad26.COV2.S was a replication-incompetent adenovirus type 26 vector expressing a prefusion-stabilized SARS-CoV-2 spike protein from the original Wuhan strain. V is cut by 7 bases and J by 16 bases, and the space between the germline ends is 17 bases. The CDR3 sequence holds 12 residues, the cysteine and phenylalanine included. Only the CDR3 part of the read is kept: 36 bases, read in frame from the first base.

The chain uses TRBV12-3 or TRBV12-4 and TRBJ1-6; TRBD1 is perhaps the D gene, given 5 matching bases. The sequencing here drew on peripheral blood, taken in a trial of Ad26.COV2.S vaccine versus placebo. This TCR came from a person between 18 and 60 years old who received the Ad26.COV2.S COVID-19 vaccine or a placebo. The CDR3 loop reads CASTWGPSGLHF. The nucleotide sequence reads TGTGCCAGCACATGGGGCCCCTCAGGTCTCCACTTT.